This T cell receptor (beta chain) was found in a study of blood T cell repertoires in COVID-19. Study as a whole: Material from acute and convalescent COVID-19 was sourced from the United States, Italy and Spain. The analysed material was cDNA or gDNA that came from T cells, B-cell-depleted T cells, or PBMCs.

Some clones are missing from TCRdb's copy, which holds only in-frame ones; the method was immunoSEQ multiplex PCR. Of 40,000 to 65,000 clones in the sample, 80% to 90% are singletons; the top ten hold approximately 2.6%. This clone occurred a few times. Trimming shortened V by 5 bases and J by 6 bases, and 11 bases separated the two germline ends. The CDR3 length is 14 residues. CDR1 is MNHEY and CDR2 is SVGEGT in the germline V gene. The sequenced material came from peripheral blood. The V and J genes are TRBV6-2 or TRBV6-3 and TRBJ1-6, with D maybe TRBD1 (6 bases). The origin of this receptor is a man older than 75 with acute or convalescent COVID-19. The CDR3 sequence: CASSIDRINSPLHF. Here the CDR3 DNA reads TGTGCCAGCAGTATCGACAGGATTAATTCACCCCTCCACTTT.